These 28 T cell receptor beta chains were sequenced from one sample in a study of T cells in localized non-small cell lung cancer. Profiled with immunoSEQ multiplex PCR; TCRdb holds only in-frame clones, not every one. The repertoire holds approximately 41,000 clones, with approximately 90% as singletons. Here the sequenced sample was peripheral blood mononuclear cells, taken before any cancer treatment. These receptors were obtained from a male donor aged 60 or over with stage II lung adenocarcinoma.

The rearrangement links TRBV6-1 to TRBJ2-1, with D perhaps TRBD2 (6 bases). CDR3 size: 13 residues. CDR1 MNHNS and CDR2 SASEGT come from the germline V gene. Trimming cost V 4 bases and J 16 bases, with 20 bases left between them. The CDR3 region has the DNA TGTGCCAGCAGTGCGTTGATGGGCGGGGATCTTTTCTTC. Protein: CASSALMGGDLFF.

The CDR3 loop is CASSFRLLTSGSRDTQYF. CDR3 bases: TGTGCCAGCAGTTTCCGGCTACTGACTAGCGGGAGCAGGGATACGCAGTATTTT. The V call is TRBV28, the J call TRBJ2-3; 12 bases align to TRBD2. The ends lost 3 bases at V and 6 bases at J; junction bases unmatched: 13. The CDR3 is 18 amino acids. Per germline, CDR1 MDHEN and CDR2 SYDVKM.

The rearrangement links TRBV5-5 to TRBJ1-1; 12 bases align to TRBD1. Germline trimming cut 4 bases from V and 4 bases from J; bases unmatched to any gene: 11. The CDR3 runs 17 residues. The germline CDR1 and CDR2 sequences are SGHKS and YYEKEE (reference sequence). The CDR3 loop reads CASSLPGQGALGTEAFF. The CDR3 DNA follows: TGTGCCAGCAGCCTGCCGGGACAGGGGGCTTTAGGCACTGAAGCTTTCTTT.

This chain uses TRBV10-1 with TRBJ1-4; maybe TRBD1 (5 bases). Germline V gene lookup returns CDR1 WNHNN and CDR2 SYGVQD (reference sequence). This CDR3 comprises 14 residues. Trimming left V 9 bases short and J 7 bases short, with 18 bases between. The CDR3 DNA is TGCGCCAGTACTCTTATGTCCAGGGTTGAAAAACTGTTTTTT. It specifies CASTLMSRVEKLFF.

This clone occurred a few times. The chain recombines TRBV27 with TRBJ1-1, with D hard to call. The germline V and J ends were trimmed by 6 bases and 2 bases, with 4 bases remaining between them. Germline V lookup: CDR1 MNHEY, CDR2 SMNVEV (reference sequence). The CDR3 runs 11 residues. CDR3 in amino acids: CASSSNTEAFF. In nucleotides, the CDR3 is TGTGCCAGCAGCTCCAACACTGAAGCTTTCTTT.

V is TRBV6-5 and J is TRBJ1-1; D ambiguous. CDR1 is MNHEY, CDR2 SVGAGI, per germline. Trimming cost V 10 bases and J 1 base, with 16 bases left between them. The CDR3 totals 14 residues. The CDR3: CATNTLRSNTEAFF. As DNA, the CDR3 is TGTGCCACGAACACGCTACGCTCGAACACTGAAGCTTTCTTT.

V usage is TRBV5-4 and J usage is TRBJ1-1, with D possibly TRBD1 on 6 matching bases. Germline CDR1 is SGHNT and CDR2 is YYREEE (reference sequence). V dropped 4 bases and J dropped 4 bases, with 17 bases sitting between them. CDR3 length: 15 amino acids. The CDR3 sequence is CASSGQQGGSTEAFF. CDR3 coding DNA: TGTGCCAGCAGCGGACAACAGGGAGGTAGCACTGAAGCTTTCTTT.

The genes are TRBV2 and TRBJ2-1; a possible D gene is TRBD1 (6 bases). This CDR3 contains 15 residues. The V end was cut by 3 bases, the J end by 0 bases, with 9 bases between. Germline V lookup: CDR1 SNHLY, CDR2 FYNNEI. CDR3 DNA: TGTGCCAGCAGTGATGAGGGGGACTCCTACAATGAGCAGTTCTTC. Translated, it gives CASSDEGDSYNEQFF.

Notes on this clone: Germline and junction disagree at one end, which may indicate a read error. The V call is TRBV4-1, the J call TRBJ1-4, with D hard to call. Germline-derived CDR1 and CDR2 are MGHRA and YSYEKL. The CDR3 extends over 15 amino acids. CDR3 region: CASSPTERENGKLFF. The CDR3 region has the DNA TGCGCCAGCAGCCCGACGGAGAGGGAGAATGGAAAACTGTTTTTT.

V is TRBV28 and J is TRBJ2-3; no firm D call. The V and J ends lost 8 bases and 1 base respectively, with 13 bases between them. Per germline, CDR1 MDHEN and CDR2 SYDVKM. The CDR3 totals 14 residues. This CDR3 reads CASVTAWGTDTQYF. The DNA for the CDR3 is TGTGCCAGCGTCACGGCGTGGGGCACAGATACGCAGTATTTT. Drawing the rest from reference TRBV28 and TRBJ2-3, the complete variable domain is DVKVTQSSRYLVKRTGEKVFLECVQDMDHENMFWYRQDPGLGLRLIYFSYDVKMKEKGDIPEGYSVSREKKERFSLILESASTNQTSMYLCASVTAWGTDTQYFGPGTRLTVL.

This clone was counted only a few times. This chain connects TRBV2 to TRBJ1-1; D uncertain. Germline assignment: CDR1 SNHLY and CDR2 FYNNEI. V lost 5 bases and J lost 1, with 5 bases in between. This CDR3 is 12 amino acids long. CDR3 residues: CASSSSNTEAFF. The CDR3 bases are TGTGCCAGCAGTAGCTCGAACACTGAAGCTTTCTTT.

The chain carries TRBV29-1 and TRBJ2-5; the D is unclear. Trimming pared 0 bases from V and 2 bases from J, leaving 4 bases between. The germline V gene has CDR1 SQVTM and CDR2 ANQGSEA. The CDR3 is 12 residues long. The CDR3 sequence: CSVEEVQETQYF. In DNA form, the CDR3 reads TGCAGCGTTGAAGAAGTTCAAGAGACCCAGTACTTC.

The chain uses TRBV4-2 and TRBJ2-2, with 8 bases lining up with TRBD2. Germline lookup yields CDR1 LGHNA and CDR2 YNFKEQ. Germline trimming cut 0 bases from V and 0 bases from J; bases unmatched to any gene: 6. CDR3 size: 18 residues. CDR3 nucleotides: TGTGCCAGCAGCCAAGAGATGGGACTAGGTACGAACACCGGGGAGCTGTTTTTT. Its translation: CASSQEMGLGTNTGELFF.

The rearrangement uses TRBV7-2 and TRBJ2-7, with D perhaps being TRBD1 or TRBD2 (5 bases each). With 1 base removed from V and 5 bases from J, the gap between germline ends came to 15 bases. This CDR3 region has 15 residues. Germline CDR1 reads SGHTA; CDR2 reads FQGNSA. The CDR3 region has the DNA TGTGCCAGCAGCTTAGGCGCTTCCAGGGACGACGAGCAGTACTTC. It yields the protein CASSLGASRDDEQYF.

There are a few counts of this clone. This chain connects TRBV5-8 to TRBJ1-5, with D maybe TRBD1 (5 bases). The CDR3 extends over 14 amino acids. Germline-derived CDR1 and CDR2 are SGHTS and YDEGEE. V dropped 2 bases and J dropped 4 bases, with 10 bases sitting between them. This CDR3 reads CASSFTQGNQPQHF. CDR3 DNA: TGTGCCAGCAGCTTCACGCAGGGAAATCAGCCCCAGCATTTT.

The V gene is TRBV6-5, the J gene TRBJ2-3; D possibly corresponds to TRBD2 (5 bases). Germline lookup yields CDR1 MNHEY and CDR2 SVGAGI. V was shortened by 6 bases and J by 4 bases, with 17 bases between the two germline ends. The CDR3 extends over 15 amino acids. The CDR3 nucleotides read TGTGCCAGCAGCTACGGACCCACTAGAGCAGATACGCAGTATTTT. Residues: CASSYGPTRADTQYF.

This clone has more than one count but fewer than ten. The V gene is TRBV10-3, the J gene TRBJ1-2; 8 bases are a match to TRBD1. The CDR3 totals 14 residues. Germline V gene data show CDR1 as ENHRY and CDR2 as SYGVKD. Unmatched junction bases numbered 4, after V lost 5 bases and J lost 2 bases. The CDR3 coding sequence is TGTGCCATCAGTTCCGGGACAGGCAACTATGGCTACACCTTC. It translates to CAISSGTGNYGYTF.

The chain couples TRBV5-6 to TRBJ1-1, with a possible D match to TRBD1 (6 bases). V lost 4 bases to trimming and J lost 4 bases, with 20 bases between them. Germline V gives CDR1 SGHDT, CDR2 YYEEEE. The CDR3 is made up of 16 amino acids. The DNA of the CDR3 is TGTGCCAGCAGCGCCCCCCGGGACACCTTGAGCACTGAAGCTTTCTTT. This codes for CASSAPRDTLSTEAFF. The complete variable domain, with remaining parts taken from reference TRBV5-6 and TRBJ1-1, reads DAGVTQSPTHLIKTRGQQVTLRCSPKSGHDTVSWYQQALGQGPQFIFQYYEEEERQRGNFPDRFSGHQFPNYSSELNVNALLLGDSALYLCASSAPRDTLSTEAFFGQGTRLTVV.

This clone appeared a single time. The chain employs TRBV5-1 and TRBJ1-2, with 7 bases identical to TRBD1. Germline V lookup: CDR1 SGHRS, CDR2 YFSETQ. J was trimmed by 4 bases and V by 0 bases; bases with no gene match: 3. The CDR3 contains 14 residues. DNA of the CDR3: TGCGCCAGCAGCTTGGAGGGGGCCGTCTATGGCTACACCTTC. Its protein product is CASSLEGAVYGYTF.

This rearrangement joins TRBV10-3 to TRBJ1-1; tentatively, D is TRBD1 (5 bases). This CDR3 region has 16 residues. Deletions cut 2 bases from V and 0 bases from J, with 13 bases between. The germline CDR1 and CDR2 sequences are ENHRY and SYGVKD. This chain's CDR3 is CAISEDFGRVNTEAFF. CDR3 DNA sequence: TGTGCCATCAGTGAGGACTTTGGCAGGGTGAACACTGAAGCTTTCTTT.

This clone was detected only a few times. The chain combines TRBV5-1 with TRBJ1-4; D remains ambiguous. Germline V gene data show CDR1 as SGHRS and CDR2 as YFSETQ. V shed 0 bases and J shed 6 bases, with 9 bases lying between them. CDR3 length: 14 amino acids. The CDR3 loop reads CASSLGESYEKLFF. The CDR3 nucleotides read TGCGCCAGCAGCTTGGGAGAATCCTATGAAAAACTGTTTTTT.

The chain uses TRBV27 and TRBJ1-3; D is perhaps TRBD1 (5 bases). V gave up 2 bases and J gave up 4 bases, with 12 bases separating them. The germline CDR1 and CDR2 sequences are MNHEY and SMNVEV (reference sequence). There are 15 residues in the CDR3. The DNA for the CDR3 is TGTGCCAGCAGTTTAATGCCAGGGTCCGGAAACACCATATATTTT. The encoded protein is CASSLMPGSGNTIYF.

The genes are TRBV5-1 and TRBJ2-7; D is tentatively TRBD1 or TRBD2 (5 bases each). Germline CDR1 reads SGHRS; CDR2 reads YFSETQ. Trimming removed 7 bases from V and 2 bases from J, with 19 bases in between. The CDR3 runs 15 residues. The CDR3 sequence: CASRSPTGAAYEQYF. The DNA of the CDR3 is TGCGCCAGCCGTAGTCCTACCGGGGCCGCCTACGAGCAGTACTTC.

This chain joins TRBV6-1 and TRBJ1-2, with TRBD1 as a possible D gene (6 bases). Trimming took 2 bases from V and 5 from J, leaving 18 bases between them. This CDR3 has 16 amino acids. The germline gives CDR1 MNHNS, CDR2 SASEGT. The CDR3 DNA follows: TGTGCCAGCAGTGAATTCAGGACAGAGCCCCGGTATGGCTACACCTTC. This encodes CASSEFRTEPRYGYTF.

The chain employs TRBV28 and TRBJ2-6, with TRBD1 identical over 7 bases. This CDR3 comprises 18 residues. V dropped 8 bases and J dropped 2; count of bases not matched to a gene: 15. From germline, CDR1 is MDHEN and CDR2 SYDVKM. CDR3 protein: CASRRDSLRGPGANVLTF. The CDR3 region has the DNA TGTGCCAGCCGTCGGGACAGCTTAAGGGGGCCTGGGGCCAACGTCCTGACTTTC.

The genes are TRBV5-1 and TRBJ1-1; 10 bases match TRBD1. The J segment lost 4 bases and the V segment lost 1 base, leaving 4 bases of the junction unmatched. CDR3 size: 15 residues. Germline loops: CDR1 SGHRS, CDR2 YFSETQ. The CDR3 protein is CASSLTGQGGTEAFF. For the CDR3, the DNA is TGCGCCAGCAGCTTGACCGGACAGGGGGGCACTGAAGCTTTCTTT.

The V gene is TRBV9, the J gene TRBJ1-4, with 11 nucleotides matching TRBD1. The germline CDR1 and CDR2 sequences are SGDLS and YYNGEE. The trim removed 4 bases at V and 3 bases at J, leaving 14 bases unmatched. The CDR3 length is 19 residues. The CDR3 DNA sequence: TGTGCCAGCAGCCCGACAGGACAGGGGGCTCGTACCCCTAATGAAAAACTGTTTTTT. It is translated as CASSPTGQGARTPNEKLFF.

This clone was found once. This sequence joins TRBV9 and TRBJ2-1, with 10 bases that match TRBD2. Germline CDR1 and CDR2: SGDLS and YYNGEE. After removal of 0 bases from V and 2 bases from J, the junction contained 8 bases not matched to a gene. The CDR3 runs 18 residues. The CDR3 reads CASSVEGSGRRTYNEQFF. DNA of the CDR3: TGTGCCAGCAGCGTAGAAGGTAGCGGGAGGAGGACCTACAATGAGCAGTTCTTC.